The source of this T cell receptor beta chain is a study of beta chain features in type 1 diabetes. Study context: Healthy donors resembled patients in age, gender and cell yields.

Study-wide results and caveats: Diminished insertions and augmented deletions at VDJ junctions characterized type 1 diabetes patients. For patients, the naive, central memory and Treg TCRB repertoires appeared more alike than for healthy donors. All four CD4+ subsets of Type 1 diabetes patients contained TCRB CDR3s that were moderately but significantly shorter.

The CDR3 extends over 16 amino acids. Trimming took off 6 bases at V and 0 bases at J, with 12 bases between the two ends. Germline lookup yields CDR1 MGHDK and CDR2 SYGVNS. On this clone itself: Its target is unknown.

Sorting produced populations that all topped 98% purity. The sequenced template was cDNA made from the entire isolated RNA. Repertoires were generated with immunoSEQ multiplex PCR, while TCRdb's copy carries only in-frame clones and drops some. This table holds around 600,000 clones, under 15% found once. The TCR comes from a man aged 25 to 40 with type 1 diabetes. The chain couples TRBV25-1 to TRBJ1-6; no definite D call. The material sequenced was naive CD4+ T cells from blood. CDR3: CASSPHESSYNSPLHF. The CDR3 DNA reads TGTGCCAGCAGCCCTCACGAGAGCTCCTATAATTCACCCCTCCACTTT.